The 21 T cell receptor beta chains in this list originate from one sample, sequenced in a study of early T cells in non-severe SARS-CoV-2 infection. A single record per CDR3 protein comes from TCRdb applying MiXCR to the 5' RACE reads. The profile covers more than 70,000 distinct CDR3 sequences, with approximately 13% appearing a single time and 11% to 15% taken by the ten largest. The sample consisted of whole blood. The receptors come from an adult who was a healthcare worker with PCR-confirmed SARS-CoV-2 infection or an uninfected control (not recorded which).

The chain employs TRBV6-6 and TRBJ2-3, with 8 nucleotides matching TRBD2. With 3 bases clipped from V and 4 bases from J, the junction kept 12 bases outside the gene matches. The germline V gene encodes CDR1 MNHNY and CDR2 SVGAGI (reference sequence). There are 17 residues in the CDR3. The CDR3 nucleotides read TGTGCCAGCAGTTATGGACTAGCCGTTTCTCTAGCAGATACGCAGTATTTT. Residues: CASSYGLAVSLADTQYF.

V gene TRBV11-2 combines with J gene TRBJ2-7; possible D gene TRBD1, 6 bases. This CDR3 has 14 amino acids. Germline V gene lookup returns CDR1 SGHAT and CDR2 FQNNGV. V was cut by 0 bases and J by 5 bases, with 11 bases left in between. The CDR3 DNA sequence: TGTGCCAGCAGCTTAGAGGCCAGGGGAAACGAGCAGTACTTC. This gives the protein CASSLEARGNEQYF.

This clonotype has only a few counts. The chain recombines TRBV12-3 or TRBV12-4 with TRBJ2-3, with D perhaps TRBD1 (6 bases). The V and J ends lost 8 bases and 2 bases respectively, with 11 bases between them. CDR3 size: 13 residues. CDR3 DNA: TGTGCCAGCGGACAGTCCTACACAGATACGCAGTATTTT. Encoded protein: CASGQSYTDTQYF.

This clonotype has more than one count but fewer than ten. The CDR3 DNA sequence: TGTGCCAGCAGTGAACTGGGACAGGGTTCGGAGACCCAGTACTTC. The encoded protein is CASSELGQGSETQYF. The J gene is TRBJ2-5, the V gene TRBV2, with 9 nucleotides matching TRBD1. V shed 2 bases and J 5 bases; nucleotides not matched to a gene: 6. CDR3 length: 15 amino acids. The germline CDR1 and CDR2 sequences are SNHLY and FYNNEI.

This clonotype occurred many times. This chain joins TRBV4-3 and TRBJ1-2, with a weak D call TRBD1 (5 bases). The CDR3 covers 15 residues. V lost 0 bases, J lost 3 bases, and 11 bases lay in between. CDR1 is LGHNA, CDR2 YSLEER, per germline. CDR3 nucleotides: TGCGCCAGCAGCCAAGACGGGACGGCGGACTATGGCTACACCTTC. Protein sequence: CASSQDGTADYGYTF.

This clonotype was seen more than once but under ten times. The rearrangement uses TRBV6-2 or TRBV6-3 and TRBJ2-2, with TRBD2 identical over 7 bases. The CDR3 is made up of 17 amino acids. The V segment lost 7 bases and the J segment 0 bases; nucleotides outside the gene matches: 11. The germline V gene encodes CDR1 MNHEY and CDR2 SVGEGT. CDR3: CASNDYGGGANTGELFF. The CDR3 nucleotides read TGTGCCAGCAACGATTATGGCGGGGGTGCGAACACCGGGGAGCTGTTTTTT.

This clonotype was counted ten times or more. The DNA for the CDR3 is TGTGCCAGCTCACCGGGACAGGGGGCAGCAGGGTACGAGCAGTACTTC. Translated, it gives CASSPGQGAAGYEQYF. The V call is TRBV18, the J call TRBJ2-7; 12 nucleotides line up with TRBD1. The CDR3 contains 16 residues. Trimming cost V 3 bases and J 4 bases; bases outside gene matches: 7. Germline V lookup: CDR1 KGHSH, CDR2 LQKENI.

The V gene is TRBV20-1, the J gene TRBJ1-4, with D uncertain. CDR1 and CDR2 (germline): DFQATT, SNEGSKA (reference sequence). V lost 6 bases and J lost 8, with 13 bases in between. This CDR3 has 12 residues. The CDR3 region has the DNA TGCAGTGCCCCCATGGGAGGGGAAAAACTGTTTTTT. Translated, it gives CSAPMGGEKLFF.

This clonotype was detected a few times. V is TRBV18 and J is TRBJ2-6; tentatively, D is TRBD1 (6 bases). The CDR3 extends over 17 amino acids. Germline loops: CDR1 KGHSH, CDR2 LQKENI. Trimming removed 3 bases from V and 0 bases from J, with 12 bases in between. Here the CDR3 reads CASSPMDSFSGANVLTF. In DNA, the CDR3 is TGTGCCAGCTCACCTATGGACAGCTTCTCTGGGGCCAACGTCCTGACTTTC.

The CDR3 loop is CASGIAGGTGELFF. CDR3 DNA: TGTGCCAGTGGCATAGCGGGGGGAACCGGGGAGCTGTTTTTT. The gene calls are TRBV19 and TRBJ2-2; 10 bases align to TRBD2. The CDR3 is 14 residues long. The V segment lost 8 bases and the J segment 5 bases; nucleotides outside the gene matches: 5. Germline CDR1 LNHDA, CDR2 SQIVND (reference sequence). The whole variable domain, filled in from reference TRBV19 and TRBJ2-2, reads DGGITQSPKYLFRKEGQNVTLSCEQNLNHDAMYWYRQDPGQGLRLIYYSQIVNDFQKGDIAEGYSVSREKKESFPLTVTSAQKNPTAFYLCASGIAGGTGELFFGEGSRLTVL.

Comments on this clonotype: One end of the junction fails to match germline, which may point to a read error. The CDR3 region has the DNA TGCACCAGCCGATTGGGGTTGAGCTCTGGGGCCAACGTCCTGACTTTC. Protein product: CTSRLGLSSGANVLTF. This chain uses TRBV5-1 with TRBJ2-6; no clear D. In germline, CDR1 is SGHRS, CDR2 YFSETQ. The CDR3 sequence is 16 residues long.

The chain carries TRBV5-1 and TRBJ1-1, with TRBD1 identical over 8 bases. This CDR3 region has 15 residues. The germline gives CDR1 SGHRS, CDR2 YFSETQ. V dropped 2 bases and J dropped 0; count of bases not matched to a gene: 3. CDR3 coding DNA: TGCGCCAGCAGCTTTATGACAGGGGTGAACACTGAAGCTTTCTTT. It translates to CASSFMTGVNTEAFF.

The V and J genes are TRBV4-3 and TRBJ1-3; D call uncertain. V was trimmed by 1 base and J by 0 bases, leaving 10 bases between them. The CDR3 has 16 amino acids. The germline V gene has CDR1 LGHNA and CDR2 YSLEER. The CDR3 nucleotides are TGCGCCAGCAGCCAAGGCGGACTTAACTCTGGAAACACCATATATTTT. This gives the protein CASSQGGLNSGNTIYF.

The CDR3 bases are TGCAGTGCTAGGAGGACTAGCGGGACAGATACGCAGTATTTT. Encoded protein: CSARRTSGTDTQYF. This chain links TRBV20-1 with TRBJ2-3, with 11 bases identical to TRBD2. The CDR3 covers 14 residues. V dropped 3 bases and J dropped 3; count of bases not matched to a gene: 2. CDR1 is DFQATT and CDR2 is SNEGSKA in the germline V gene (reference sequence).

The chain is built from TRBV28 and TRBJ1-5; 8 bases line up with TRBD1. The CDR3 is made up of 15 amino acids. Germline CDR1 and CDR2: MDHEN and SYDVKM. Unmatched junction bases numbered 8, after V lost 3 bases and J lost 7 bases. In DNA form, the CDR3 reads TGTGCCAGCAGTTTGGGCCAGGGGGCCGGACAGCCCCAGCATTTT. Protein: CASSLGQGAGQPQHF.

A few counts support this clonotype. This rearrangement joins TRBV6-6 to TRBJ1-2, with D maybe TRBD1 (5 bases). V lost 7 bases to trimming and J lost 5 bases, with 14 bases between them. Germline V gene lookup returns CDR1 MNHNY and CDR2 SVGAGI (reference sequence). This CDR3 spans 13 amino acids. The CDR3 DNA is TGTGCCAGCATCCCGGACACAGCTTATGGCTACACCTTC. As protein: CASIPDTAYGYTF.

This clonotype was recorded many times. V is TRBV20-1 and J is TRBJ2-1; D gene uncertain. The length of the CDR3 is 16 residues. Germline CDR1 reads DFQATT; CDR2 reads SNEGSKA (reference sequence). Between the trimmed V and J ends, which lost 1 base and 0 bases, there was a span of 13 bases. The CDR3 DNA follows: TGCAGTGCTAGAGTGGGTATTAGAAGCTCCTACAATGAGCAGTTCTTC. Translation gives CSARVGIRSSYNEQFF.

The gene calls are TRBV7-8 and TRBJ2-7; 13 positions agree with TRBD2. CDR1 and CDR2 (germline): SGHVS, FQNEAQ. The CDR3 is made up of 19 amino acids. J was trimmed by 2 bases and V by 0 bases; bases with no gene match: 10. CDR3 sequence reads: CASSLAHLTSGGAAYEQYF. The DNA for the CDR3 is TGTGCCAGCAGCTTAGCGCATCTCACTAGCGGGGGGGCAGCCTACGAGCAGTACTTC.

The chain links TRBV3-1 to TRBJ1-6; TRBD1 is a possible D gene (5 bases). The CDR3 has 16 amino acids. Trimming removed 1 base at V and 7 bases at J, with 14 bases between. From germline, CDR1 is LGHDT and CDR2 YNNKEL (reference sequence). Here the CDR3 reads CASSQVPAGNNSPLHF. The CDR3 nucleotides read TGTGCCAGCAGCCAAGTCCCGGCAGGGAACAATTCACCCCTCCACTTT.

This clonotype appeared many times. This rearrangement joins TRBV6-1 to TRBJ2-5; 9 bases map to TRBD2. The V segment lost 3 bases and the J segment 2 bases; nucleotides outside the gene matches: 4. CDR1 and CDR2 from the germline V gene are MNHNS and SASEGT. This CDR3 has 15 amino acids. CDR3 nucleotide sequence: TGTGCCAGCAGTGACGGGGCGGGGGGGCAAGAGACCCAGTACTTC. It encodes CASSDGAGGQETQYF.

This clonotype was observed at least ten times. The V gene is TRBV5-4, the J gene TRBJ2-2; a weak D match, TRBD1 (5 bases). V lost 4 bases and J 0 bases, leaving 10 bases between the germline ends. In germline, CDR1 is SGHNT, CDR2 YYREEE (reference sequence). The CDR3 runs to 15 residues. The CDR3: CASSPGHSNTGELFF. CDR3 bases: TGTGCCAGCAGCCCCGGACATTCGAACACCGGGGAGCTGTTTTTT.